This T cell receptor (beta chain) came from a study of molecular identifiers for immune sequencing clone quantification (dated by TCRdb to between 2017 and 2018). Notes on the research overall: In a replicate experiment, RNA from roughly 18,000 or 92,000 naive CD8 T cells was split into five aliquots, four of which were sequenced. This methods study benchmarked molecular-identifier clustering-based TCR repertoire sequencing (MIDCIRS) and TCR RNA copy counting, using CD8 T cells to do so. Results and caveats for the whole study, not just this receptor: Roughly 3 recovered TCR RNA copies per cell were obtained by modeling, versus 9 to 10 by digital PCR, implying a capture efficiency of 25% to 30%. The naive libraries included spiked-in Jurkat TCR RNA (roughly 9 copies' worth), and this RNA is not part of the donor repertoire. A single cell's worth of spiked-in Jurkat TCR RNA was reported detectable even among 750,000 to 1,000,000 naive CD8 T cells. The sizes of highly expanded clones could end up underestimated when identical TCR molecules share a barcode. Clones above 20 RNA copies held over 98% of molecules in CMV-specific effector cells but under 1% in naive cells. When barcode sub-clustering was not used, chimeric consensus sequences inflated TCR diversity, with chimeras reaching as high as 47%.

Library preparation used PCR. Sequencing relied on a NextSeq 500. Bulk TCR libraries were prepared as previously described, using TCR primers listed in Table S5. Total RNA was purified with the Qiagen AllPrep DNA/RNA kit. Before analysis, reads from multiple sequencing runs of one library were combined. The paper's processing steps were these. Reads were retained only if the reads had an exact TCR constant sequence, and the retained reads were trimmed to 150 nt and grouped according to their 12-nt molecular barcodes. Reads inside each barcode group were sub-clustered using a 15% Levenshtein threshold, and a quality-weighted consensus sequence was constructed for each RNA molecule. Non-functional sequences were removed, as were lower-count sequences one edit away from another. Based on a fit of two negative binomial distributions, barcode sub-clusters having less than 20% of the maximum read count were discarded. TCRdb applied fastp at Q25 and MiXCR to the public reads, then kept only in-frame beta chains. Duplicate CDR3 protein sequences are folded into a single record with the most common DNA and genes. TCRdb, rather than the study authors, made the V and J calls. Within this sample are nearly 8,500 distinct CDR3 sequences, with about 33% of them counted one time only. The ten most abundant clones make up 4% to 5.5% of the sample.

Via the germline V gene, CDR1 is SGHVS and CDR2 FQNEAQ. Between the V and J ends, shortened by 2 bases and 4 bases respectively, the junction contains 8 bases. From cysteine to phenylalanine, the CDR3 is 13 amino acids long. CDR3 DNA is the only sequence kept; it has 39 bases, read in frame from the first base. To note about this clonotype: Its recognized antigen is unknown. The record has no base qualities; no much larger clone is one base away.

Libraries of naive CD8 T cells were generated from roughly 20,000 to 1,000,000 sorted cells, with 10%, 30% or 50% of the purified RNA used. On a BD FACSAria II, naive CD8 T cells were FACS-sorted as CD8+CD4-CCR7+CD45RA+ and collected into RLT Plus buffer. Detection sensitivity was tested by spiking Jurkat RNA equal to some 11 TCR copies' worth into samples containing roughly 19,000-1,100,000 naive CD8 T cells. CD8 T cells were enriched using RosetteSep CD8+ T Cell Enrichment Cocktail and Ficoll-Paque, and the enriched cells then underwent ACK red cell lysis. The chain uses TRBV7-8 and TRBJ1-2; confidence is insufficient to name the D gene. Source material: naive CD8+ T cells from blood, with Jurkat cell RNA spiked in. The cell subset or site label corresponds to: FACS-sorted CD8+CD4-CCR7+CD45RA+ naive T cells. The receptor was derived from a human donor in good health. Some libraries in this study had Jurkat cell RNA spiked in. The CDR3 protein: CASSLSVIYGYTF. The DNA sequence is TGTGCCAGCAGCTTAAGTGTTATCTATGGCTACACCTTC.